This entry lists 26 T cell receptor beta chains sequenced from one sample in a study of T cell repertoires in cytomegalovirus infection (dated by TCRdb to between 2017 and 2020). Sequenced on an Illumina HiSeq 1500. TCRdb cleaned the public reads at Q25 with fastp, built clones with MiXCR and kept in-frame beta chains. CDR3 protein sequences are deduplicated, and each keeps its most common genes and DNA. This sample holds about 920,000 distinct CDR3 sequences; less than 40% were observed only once. The ten largest account for over 12% of the sample. What the treatment or condition label conveys for this sample: in vitro stimulation with specific CMV peptide epitopes to enrich CMV-specific T cells. Their target antigens are unknown. The sample in question was cultured CD8+ T cells from PBMCs, obtained from culture after CMV antigen stimulation. The source of these receptors is a human donor in good health (CMV status not recorded). Some clones in this sample may be carry-over from other donors' samples.

The chain carries TRBV12-3 or TRBV12-4 and TRBJ2-1; the match to TRBD2 covers 11 bases. Trimming removed 4 bases from V and 4 bases from J; junction bases left unmatched: 9. This CDR3 has 17 amino acids. The CDR3 DNA sequence: TGTGCCAGCAGTTCCTCTAGCGGGGGGCCTCCATACAATGAGCAGTTCTTC. Translated, it gives CASSSSSGGPPYNEQFF.

This clonotype has ten or more counts. This rearrangement joins TRBV7-8 to TRBJ1-1; no clear D. The CDR3 is 14 amino acids. Germline V gene data show CDR1 as SGHVS and CDR2 as FQNEAQ. Trimming shortened V by 7 bases and J by 3 bases, and 15 bases separated the two germline ends. The chain's CDR3 is CASTPRGLDTEAFF. DNA of the CDR3: TGTGCCAGCACCCCCCGGGGTCTTGACACTGAAGCTTTCTTT.

The chain carries TRBV6-5 and TRBJ2-2; 7 nucleotides agree with TRBD1. The V and J ends lost 4 bases and 0 bases, in that order; junction bases with no gene match: 5. Germline V gives CDR1 MNHEY, CDR2 SVGAGI. The CDR3 covers 16 residues. For the CDR3, the DNA is TGTGCCAGCAGTTCCGGGACAGACGCGAACACCGGGGAGCTGTTTTTT. Translating gives CASSSGTDANTGELFF.

This rearrangement joins TRBV28 to TRBJ2-5, with D uncertain. The germline gives CDR1 MDHEN, CDR2 SYDVKM. Trimming took off 5 bases at V and 2 bases at J, with 12 bases between the two ends. This CDR3 comprises 14 residues. The CDR3 loop is CASSAPDGQETQYF. The CDR3 bases are TGTGCCAGCAGTGCCCCGGACGGTCAAGAGACCCAGTACTTC.

This clonotype was observed a few times. This chain connects TRBV7-9 to TRBJ2-1, with 9 bases that match TRBD2. Per the germline V gene, CDR1 is SEHNR and CDR2 is FQNEAQ (reference sequence). CDR3 length: 15 residues. J gave up 6 bases and V 0 bases, and 3 bases lay outside the gene matches. The CDR3 loop is CASSLASSGANEQFF. The CDR3 DNA reads TGTGCCAGCAGCTTAGCCTCTAGCGGGGCCAATGAGCAGTTCTTC.

The chain joins TRBV7-9 to TRBJ2-7; perhaps TRBD1 as D (6 bases). This CDR3 region has 12 residues. Germline-derived CDR1 and CDR2 are SEHNR and FQNEAQ (reference sequence). The V gene lost 8 bases and the J gene lost 2 bases, with 10 bases spanning the gap. The CDR3 spells CASGDTPYEQYF. The CDR3 DNA reads as TGTGCCAGCGGGGACACCCCCTACGAGCAGTACTTC.

The V call is TRBV4-3, the J call TRBJ1-1, with D uncertain. The CDR3 runs to 15 residues. The germline V gene encodes CDR1 LGHNA and CDR2 YSLEER. V gave up 4 bases and J gave up 4 bases, with 16 bases separating them. The CDR3 spells CASSLTQVSGTEAFF. The CDR3, as DNA: TGCGCCAGCAGCCTCACTCAGGTCTCGGGCACTGAAGCTTTCTTT.

This clonotype was counted many times. V usage is TRBV28 and J usage is TRBJ2-6; D not certain. Germline values: CDR1 MDHEN, CDR2 SYDVKM. The V end was cut by 6 bases, the J end by 14 bases, with 8 bases between. The CDR3 is 10 amino acids. This CDR3 reads CASSSGFLTF. The CDR3 bases are TGTGCCAGCAGCTCAGGTTTCCTGACTTTC.

This clonotype was observed once. V usage is TRBV15 and J usage is TRBJ2-7, with a possible D match to TRBD2 (6 bases). The length of the CDR3 is 13 residues. V dropped 6 bases and J dropped 3 bases, with 12 bases sitting between them. Looked up from germline, CDR1 is LNHNV and CDR2 is YYDKDF (reference sequence). The CDR3 DNA reads as TGTGCCACCAGTATGAGTAGCGGCTACGAGCAGTACGTC. This translates into CATSMSSGYEQYV.

Ten or more counts support this clonotype. The chain couples TRBV3-1 to TRBJ1-3; D is unclear. Looked up from germline, CDR1 is LGHDT and CDR2 is YNNKEL (reference sequence). The CDR3 covers 15 residues. Trimming took off 0 bases at V and 0 bases at J, with 6 bases between the two ends. In DNA, the CDR3 is TGTGCCAGCAGCCAAGATTTGGGCTCTGGAAACACCATATATTTT. It yields the protein CASSQDLGSGNTIYF.

In nucleotides, the CDR3 is TGTGCCAGCAGCTTAGGCTCAGGATCTAACACCTTC. Protein sequence: CASSLGSGSNTF. The chain has TRBV13 and TRBJ1-2; D not resolved. The V and J ends lost 0 bases and 12 bases respectively, with 11 bases between them. Germline loops: CDR1 PRHDT, CDR2 FYEKMQ (reference sequence). CDR3 length: 12 amino acids.

This chain connects TRBV27 to TRBJ1-1; TRBD1 matches at 11 bases. The CDR3 runs 16 residues. CDR1 and CDR2 (germline): MNHEY, SMNVEV (reference sequence). Trimming at V came to 6 bases and at J to 7 bases, leaving 13 bases not matched to a gene. The CDR3 DNA reads TGTGCCAGCAGATTAGGGGACAGGGGGGTAGTTGGTGAAGCTTTCTTT. Amino acid sequence: CASRLGDRGVVGEAFF.

Only a few counts were recorded for this clonotype. This sequence joins TRBV6-9 and TRBJ2-1, with D possibly being TRBD1 (6 bases). Trimming stripped 6 bases from V and 2 bases from J, with 14 bases between. Germline assignment: CDR1 MNHGY and CDR2 SVAAGI. The CDR3 spans 15 residues. The CDR3 nucleotides are TGTGCCAGCAGACCCCAGGGGCCCCCCTACAATGAGCAGTTCTTC. This codes for CASRPQGPPYNEQFF.

This clonotype was counted a few times. V usage is TRBV28 and J usage is TRBJ2-7; D gene ambiguous. This CDR3 is 11 amino acids long. V was trimmed by 4 bases and J by 7 bases, leaving 8 bases between them. Germline CDR1 MDHEN, CDR2 SYDVKM. The CDR3: CASSSRREQYV. The CDR3 region has the DNA TGTGCCAGCAGTTCCCGCCGGGAGCAGTACGTC.

The rearrangement uses TRBV25-1 and TRBJ2-2, with D possibly matching TRBD1 (5 bases). From germline, CDR1 is MGHDK and CDR2 SYGVNS. Trimming took off 0 bases at V and 6 bases at J, with 8 bases between the two ends. CDR3 length: 14 residues. The CDR3 DNA follows: TGTGCCAGCAGTGAATATGGGGCGGCCGGGGAGCTGTTTTTT. Its protein is CASSEYGAAGELFF.

This clonotype was seen a handful of times. V is TRBV5-1 and J is TRBJ1-4; D is undetermined. The CDR3 length is 15 residues. Trimming pared 1 base from V and 0 bases from J, leaving 7 bases between. Germline V gene lookup returns CDR1 SGHRS and CDR2 YFSETQ. CDR3 in DNA: TGCGCCAGCAGCTTGACCGAGGCAACTAATGAAAAACTGTTTTTT. Its protein is CASSLTEATNEKLFF.

This clonotype appeared a few times. The rearrangement uses TRBV7-9 and TRBJ1-1; D is unclear. V gave up 2 bases and J gave up 5 bases, with 9 bases separating them. The CDR3 has 13 amino acids. In germline, CDR1 is SEHNR, CDR2 FQNEAQ (reference sequence). CDR3 sequence: CASSLSAETEAFF. The CDR3 bases are TGTGCCAGCAGCTTATCCGCTGAAACTGAAGCTTTCTTT.

In its sample, this clonotype was seen many times. J is TRBJ2-5 and V is TRBV7-2; 8 nucleotides match TRBD1. The CDR3 totals 14 residues. The ends lost 5 bases at V and 5 bases at J; junction bases unmatched: 7. Germline CDR1 reads SGHTA; CDR2 reads FQGNSA. In DNA form, the CDR3 reads TGTGCCAGCAGCCCTAGGACAGGGTGGGAGACCCAGTACTTC. Its translation is CASSPRTGWETQYF.

This clonotype was seen more than once but under ten times. This sequence joins TRBV19 and TRBJ1-2; a possible D gene is TRBD1 (5 bases). Looked up from germline, CDR1 is LNHDA and CDR2 is SQIVND (reference sequence). The CDR3 loop spans 14 amino acids. Trimming cost V 3 bases and J 4 bases, with 12 bases left between them. CDR3 DNA: TGTGCCAGTAGTATTGGGACGGCCCTCTATGGCTACACCTTC. Amino acids: CASSIGTALYGYTF. The full variable domain, with the rest looked up from reference TRBV19 and TRBJ1-2, is DGGITQSPKYLFRKEGQNVTLSCEQNLNHDAMYWYRQDPGQGLRLIYYSQIVNDFQKGDIAEGYSVSREKKESFPLTVTSAQKNPTAFYLCASSIGTALYGYTFGSGTRLTVV.

This clonotype was detected ten times or more. This sequence joins TRBV7-6 and TRBJ2-3; D remains ambiguous. Germline-derived CDR1 and CDR2 are SGHVS and FNYEAQ. Trimming cost V 0 bases and J 0 bases, with 13 bases left between them. The CDR3 is 17 amino acids. This chain's CDR3 is CASSLADSVTSTDTQYF. For the CDR3, the DNA is TGTGCCAGCAGCTTAGCCGATAGTGTAACTAGCACAGATACGCAGTATTTT.

This clonotype came up a few times. The chain carries TRBV2 and TRBJ2-5, with TRBD2 matching over 8 bases. Trimming cost V 6 bases and J 0 bases; bases outside gene matches: 6. The CDR3 loop spans 15 amino acids. Germline CDR1 SNHLY, CDR2 FYNNEI. CDR3: CASSAAGENQETQYF. The CDR3, as DNA: TGTGCCAGCAGCGCAGCGGGGGAGAACCAAGAGACCCAGTACTTC.

At least ten counts were recorded for this clonotype. CDR3 sequence reads: CASSLQGQGFDNEQFF. CDR3 nucleotide sequence: TGTGCCAGCAGCTTACAGGGACAGGGGTTCGACAATGAGCAGTTCTTC. This chain connects TRBV11-1 to TRBJ2-1; 10 bases agree with TRBD1. From germline, CDR1 is SGHAT and CDR2 FQDESV (reference sequence). V was clipped by 2 bases and J by 5 bases; unmatched bases: 6. The CDR3 loop spans 16 amino acids. The full variable domain, completed using reference TRBV11-1 and TRBJ2-1, is EAEVAQSPRYKITEKSQAVAFWCDPISGHATLYWYRQILGQGPELLVQFQDESVVDDSQLPKDRFSAERLKGVDSTLKIQPAELGDSAMYLCASSLQGQGFDNEQFFGPGTRLTVL.

The CDR3 coding sequence is TGTGCCAGTGCTCTAGCGGGGGGGCTTAACGGGGAGCTGTTTTTT. Amino acids: CASALAGGLNGELFF. The J gene is TRBJ2-2, the V gene TRBV19; 12 bases map to TRBD2. CDR3 length: 15 amino acids. Looked up from germline, CDR1 is LNHDA and CDR2 is SQIVND (reference sequence). Losses at the gene ends were 8 bases for V and 7 bases for J; bases not matched to a gene: 8.

In DNA, the CDR3 is TGTGCCAGCAGCACAAACGGGGGGCGTGTGGCTTTCTTT. This sequence encodes CASSTNGGRVAFF. The gene calls are TRBV9 and TRBJ1-1; D possibly corresponds to TRBD1 (6 bases). Per the germline V gene, CDR1 is SGDLS and CDR2 is YYNGEE. CDR3 length equals 13 residues. V was shortened by 4 bases and J by 11 bases, with 18 bases between the two germline ends.

In its sample, this clonotype was seen many times. The chain has TRBV7-2 and TRBJ2-1, with 9 bases that match TRBD2. The CDR3 length is 18 residues. The V and J ends lost 7 bases and 0 bases, in that order; junction bases with no gene match: 13. CDR1 is SGHTA and CDR2 is FQGNSA in the germline V gene. As DNA, the CDR3 is TGTGCCAGCATCGAGAGGGGCGGGGGGGGGTTCTCCTACAATGAGCAGTTCTTC. Residues: CASIERGGGGFSYNEQFF.

A few counts support this clonotype. V and J are TRBV11-2 and TRBJ1-1; weak D call: TRBD1 (5 bases). The CDR3 has 17 amino acids. Germline V gives CDR1 SGHAT, CDR2 FQNNGV. V was shortened by 0 bases and J by 3 bases, with 17 bases between the two germline ends. CDR3 DNA sequence: TGTGCCAGCAGCTTAGAGTTTGGGCTCAGGGCGGACACTGAAGCTTTCTTT. Its translation: CASSLEFGLRADTEAFF.